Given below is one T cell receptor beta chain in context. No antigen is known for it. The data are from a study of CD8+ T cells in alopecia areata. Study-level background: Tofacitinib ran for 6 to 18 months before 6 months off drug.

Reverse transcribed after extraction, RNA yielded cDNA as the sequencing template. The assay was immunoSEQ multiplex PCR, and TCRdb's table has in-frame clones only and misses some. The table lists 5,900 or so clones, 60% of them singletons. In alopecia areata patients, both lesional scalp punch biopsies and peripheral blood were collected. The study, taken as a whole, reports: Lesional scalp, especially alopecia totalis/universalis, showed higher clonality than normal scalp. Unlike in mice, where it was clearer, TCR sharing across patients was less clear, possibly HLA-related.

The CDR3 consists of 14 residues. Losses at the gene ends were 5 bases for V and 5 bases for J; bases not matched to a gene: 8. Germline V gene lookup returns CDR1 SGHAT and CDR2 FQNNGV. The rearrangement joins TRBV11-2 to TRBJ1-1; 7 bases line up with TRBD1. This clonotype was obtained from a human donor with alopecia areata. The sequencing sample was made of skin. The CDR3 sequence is CASSPQGLRTEAFF. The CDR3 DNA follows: TGTGCCAGCAGCCCACAGGGGTTGAGGACTGAAGCTTTCTTT.